These 23 T cell receptor beta chains came from one sample sequenced in a study of blood T cell repertoires in COVID-19. The table came from immunoSEQ multiplex PCR; TCRdb's copy has only in-frame clones and leaves some out. The table shows some 300,000 clones, with just under 90% occurring only once. The sequenced sample was PBMCs or T cells enriched from blood (not recorded which). These TCRs come from a woman in her forties or fifties who had been exposed to COVID-19.

The chain links TRBV25-1 to TRBJ2-1, with 9 bases matching TRBD2. After removal of 8 bases from V and 3 bases from J, the junction contained 2 bases not matched to a gene. This CDR3 spans 13 amino acids. Germline CDR1 reads MGHDK; CDR2 reads SYGVNS. CDR3 coding DNA: TGTGCCAGCGGGACTAGCAGCTACAATGAGCAGTTCTTC. It translates to CASGTSSYNEQFF.

This chain joins TRBV5-4 and TRBJ2-7; 8 positions agree with TRBD1. Per the germline V gene, CDR1 is SGHNT and CDR2 is YYREEE (reference sequence). The CDR3 extends over 14 amino acids. The V gene end was trimmed by 5 bases and the J gene end by 4 bases; junction bases not matched to a gene: 8. The CDR3 coding sequence is TGTGCCAGCAGTCAGGCAGGGGGCGAATACGAGCAGTACTTC. It specifies CASSQAGGEYEQYF.

This chain uses TRBV7-8 with TRBJ2-2; D perhaps matches TRBD2 (5 bases). Germline CDR1 SGHVS, CDR2 FQNEAQ. V shed 6 bases and J shed 2 bases, with 16 bases lying between them. The CDR3 is 16 residues long. The CDR3 nucleotides are TGTGCCAGCAGACCCCGGGGAATCTCCAACACCGGGGAGCTGTTTTTT. Protein: CASRPRGISNTGELFF.

This clone appeared a single time. The V and J genes are TRBV29-1 and TRBJ1-2; D not certain. V was trimmed by 2 bases and J by 5 bases, leaving 3 bases between them. In germline, CDR1 is SQVTM, CDR2 ANQGSEA. The CDR3 sequence is 10 residues long. In DNA, the CDR3 is TGCAGCGTTGAACAGTATGGCTACACCTTC. Protein product: CSVEQYGYTF.

This sequence joins TRBV3-1 (or the pseudogene TRBV3-2) and TRBJ1-4; D possibly corresponds to TRBD1 (5 bases). The CDR3 is made up of 13 amino acids. Germline CDR1 reads LGHDT; CDR2 reads YNNKEL (reference sequence). V lost 8 bases to trimming and J lost 7 bases, with 14 bases between them. The CDR3 is CASGSGNSEKLFF. Written as DNA, the CDR3 is TGTGCCAGCGGTTCAGGGAACAGTGAAAAACTGTTTTTT.

The V and J genes are TRBV29-1 and TRBJ2-3; perhaps TRBD1 as D (6 bases). Germline loops: CDR1 SQVTM, CDR2 ANQGSEA. The CDR3 runs 13 residues. V lost 4 bases and J lost 4, with 12 bases in between. The CDR3 coding sequence is TGCAGCGTTGGGGACACGGTGCCAGATACGCAGTATTTT. Translation gives CSVGDTVPDTQYF.

The V and J genes are TRBV19 and TRBJ2-5; 10 nucleotides match TRBD1. After removal of 6 bases from V and 5 bases from J, the junction contained 9 bases not matched to a gene. CDR3 length: 15 amino acids. The germline V gene has CDR1 LNHDA and CDR2 SQIVND (reference sequence). The CDR3 protein is CASRGDRGPVETQYF. CDR3 coding DNA: TGTGCCAGTAGAGGGGACAGGGGACCGGTGGAGACCCAGTACTTC. Full variable domain (outside the CDR3, taken from reference TRBV19 and TRBJ2-5): DGGITQSPKYLFRKEGQNVTLSCEQNLNHDAMYWYRQDPGQGLRLIYYSQIVNDFQKGDIAEGYSVSREKKESFPLTVTSAQKNPTAFYLCASRGDRGPVETQYFGPGTRLLVL.

This chain joins TRBV27 and TRBJ2-2, with TRBD1 matching 10 bases. This CDR3 spans 20 amino acids. The V segment lost 4 bases and the J segment 2 bases; nucleotides outside the gene matches: 16. In germline, CDR1 is MNHEY, CDR2 SMNVEV (reference sequence). Written as DNA, the CDR3 is TGTGCCAGCAGTTACCGACAGGGGGCGCGGACTAGGCCCAACACCGGGGAGCTGTTTTTT. Protein sequence: CASSYRQGARTRPNTGELFF.

The table lists this clone with a count of one. The chain joins TRBV30 to TRBJ2-7, with D uncertain. Germline CDR1 reads GTSNPN; CDR2 reads SVGIG (reference sequence). Trimming cost V 2 bases and J 7 bases, with 15 bases left between them. The CDR3 covers 13 residues. The CDR3 is CAWSRGIYVEQYF. The CDR3 nucleotides read TGTGCCTGGAGTCGTGGTATCTACGTAGAGCAGTACTTC.

As DNA, the CDR3 is TGTGCCAGCAGCCGAGAGGTCCTAGCGGGGGGGCTGGGCACAGATACGCAGTATTTT. Translated, it gives CASSREVLAGGLGTDTQYF. V gene TRBV3-1 (or the pseudogene TRBV3-2) combines with J gene TRBJ2-3; 12 bases align to TRBD2. The CDR3 is made up of 19 amino acids. With 4 bases clipped from V and 1 base from J, the junction kept 12 bases outside the gene matches. The germline CDR1 and CDR2 sequences are LGHDT and YNNKEL (reference sequence).

This clone came up a few times. The chain employs TRBV11-2 and TRBJ1-1; TRBD1 matches at 8 bases. The length of the CDR3 is 12 residues. Germline CDR1 SGHAT, CDR2 FQNNGV. V lost 7 bases and J lost 4; bases outside the gene matches: 2. CDR3 DNA sequence: TGTGCCAGCAAAACAGGGGGCACTGAAGCTTTCTTT. It codes for CASKTGGTEAFF.

The gene calls are TRBV7-9 and TRBJ1-5, with D perhaps TRBD1 (5 bases). Germline-derived CDR1 and CDR2 are SEHNR and FQNEAQ (reference sequence). The V end was cut by 3 bases, the J end by 6 bases, with 15 bases between. This CDR3 comprises 15 residues. The chain's CDR3 is CASSFGGVVGQPQHF. The CDR3 nucleotides read TGTGCCAGCAGCTTTGGGGGGGTAGTCGGTCAGCCCCAGCATTTT. Full variable domain (remainder filled in from reference TRBV7-9 and TRBJ1-5): DTGVSQNPRHKITKRGQNVTFRCDPISEHNRLYWYRQTLGQGPEFLTYFQNEAQLEKSRLLSDRFSAERPKGSFSTLEIQRTEQGDSAMYLCASSFGGVVGQPQHFGDGTRLSIL.

The chain combines TRBV6-1 with TRBJ2-7, with 8 bases aligning to TRBD1. Germline trimming cut 2 bases from V and 2 bases from J; bases unmatched to any gene: 5. CDR3 length: 15 residues. CDR1 MNHNS and CDR2 SASEGT come from the germline V gene. The CDR3 is CASSEFGDRTYEQYF. The DNA for the CDR3 is TGTGCCAGCAGTGAATTTGGGGACAGGACCTACGAGCAGTACTTC.

The CDR3 DNA sequence: TGTGCCAGCAGTTATTATTCGGGGAATAGGGTTGTAGTCACTGAAGCTTTCTTT. This gives the protein CASSYYSGNRVVVTEAFF. The chain recombines TRBV7-8 with TRBJ1-1; no reliable D call. The V gene's germline CDR1 is SGHVS and CDR2 FQNEAQ. The CDR3 has 18 residues. V lost 6 bases to trimming and J lost 4 bases, with 27 bases between them.

This clone has more than one count but fewer than ten. The V and J genes are TRBV7-9 and TRBJ1-1, with no clear D. Trimming took 5 bases from V and 5 from J, leaving 21 bases between them. CDR1 and CDR2 (germline): SEHNR, FQNEAQ (reference sequence). The CDR3 contains 16 residues. The CDR3 DNA follows: TGTGCCAGCAGCCCCCCGGAGGTGGGAGGACGGACTGAAGCTTTCTTT. It translates to CASSPPEVGGRTEAFF.

This chain joins TRBV5-3 and TRBJ1-6; 9 nucleotides align to TRBD1. TRBV5-3 is an ORF; its function is uncertain. The CDR3 is made up of 14 amino acids. The J segment lost 11 bases and the V segment lost 2 bases, leaving 5 bases of the junction unmatched. The CDR3 nucleotides read TGTGCCAGAAGCTTTCGGCACAGGGGGCCACCCCTCCACTTT. This codes for CARSFRHRGPPLHF.

This chain joins TRBV27 and TRBJ1-2; tentative D call: TRBD1 (6 bases). This CDR3 contains 13 residues. Germline V lookup: CDR1 MNHEY, CDR2 SMNVEV (reference sequence). V gave up 5 bases and J gave up 2 bases, with 9 bases separating them. CDR3 DNA sequence: TGTGCCAGCAGTGCGGACAGAAACTATGGCTACACCTTC. Protein sequence: CASSADRNYGYTF.

This clone was detected only a few times. At the DNA level, this CDR3 is encoded by other sequences in the same sample as well. This sequence joins TRBV28 and TRBJ2-3; D may be TRBD2 (6 bases). The CDR3 is 14 amino acids. V was cut by 2 bases and J by 0 bases, with 6 bases left in between. In germline, CDR1 is MDHEN, CDR2 SYDVKM. The CDR3, as DNA: TGTGCCAGCAGTTTAGCGGGGAGCACAGATACGCAGTATTTT. Its translation is CASSLAGSTDTQYF.

The rearrangement links TRBV7-8 to TRBJ2-1; no clear D. Trimming stripped 5 bases from V and 7 bases from J, with 6 bases between. Per the germline V gene, CDR1 is SGHVS and CDR2 is FQNEAQ. CDR3 length: 11 amino acids. CDR3 amino acids: CASSLRNEQFF. As DNA, the CDR3 is TGTGCCAGCAGCCTCCGGAATGAGCAGTTCTTC.

The V and J genes are TRBV28 and TRBJ1-2; 11 bases are shared with TRBD1. The junction had 13 bases not matched to a gene; V was cut back by 7 bases and J by 0 bases. CDR1 and CDR2 from the germline V gene are MDHEN and SYDVKM. This CDR3 has 18 amino acids. The CDR3 protein is CASTSPLGTGGTNYGYTF. CDR3 DNA: TGTGCCAGCACTTCTCCCCTGGGGACAGGGGGAACTAACTATGGCTACACCTTC.

This sequence joins TRBV24-1 and TRBJ1-2; D is unresolved. V was pared by 1 base and J by 5 bases, with 10 bases between. The CDR3 is 14 amino acids. Germline V gene sequence: CDR1 KGHDR, CDR2 SFDVKD. The CDR3 nucleotides read TGTGCCACCAGTGATTTTAACGTCGGGTATGGCTACACCTTC. Amino acid sequence: CATSDFNVGYGYTF.

The chain employs TRBV10-3 and TRBJ2-7; D might be TRBD2 (6 bases). CDR1 is ENHRY and CDR2 is SYGVKD in the germline V gene. This CDR3 is built from 13 residues. Trimming left V 4 bases short and J 4 bases short, with 11 bases between. As DNA, the CDR3 is TGTGCCATCAGTGCGGGGGTTAGATACGAGCAGTACTTC. This codes for CAISAGVRYEQYF.

V and J are TRBV5-1 and TRBJ1-2, with D possibly TRBD1 on 5 matching bases. The germline V gene has CDR1 SGHRS and CDR2 YFSETQ. Trimming took off 0 bases at V and 8 bases at J, with 8 bases between the two ends. CDR3 length: 12 amino acids. CDR3: CASSLGGHGYTF. The CDR3 nucleotides read TGCGCCAGCAGCTTGGGGGGCCACGGCTACACCTTC.